These 32 T cell receptor beta chains originate from one sample sequenced in a study of T cell responses to AZD1222 COVID-19 vaccine. Clones were sequenced by immunoSEQ multiplex PCR, and TCRdb holds only the in-frame ones, with some missing. The sample yields over 35,000 clones, just under 80% seen once. The sequences come from peripheral blood, collected 28 days after the second dose of the MenACWY control vaccine. The receptors come from an adult who received the MenACWY meningococcal vaccine as a control.

This chain links TRBV6-2 or TRBV6-3 with TRBJ1-2, with 7 bases identical to TRBD1. The CDR3 runs 15 residues. CDR1 MNHEY and CDR2 SVGEGT come from the germline V gene. J gave up 0 bases and V 6 bases, and 7 bases lay outside the gene matches. The CDR3 DNA reads as TGTGCCAGCAGCCCAGGGGGGAATACTAACTATGGCTACACCTTC. Translating gives CASSPGGNTNYGYTF.

The CDR3 DNA reads as TGTGCCAGCAGTTCGCGACGGATAACTAATGAAAAACTGTTTTTT. As protein: CASSSRRITNEKLFF. The chain joins TRBV7-8 to TRBJ1-4; D remains unclear. Trimming removed 6 bases from V and 1 base from J, with 12 bases in between. The germline V gene encodes CDR1 SGHVS and CDR2 FQNEAQ. The CDR3 totals 15 residues.

CDR3 protein: CATSDLGLHTQYF. The CDR3 nucleotides read TGTGCCACCAGTGATTTAGGGCTCCATACGCAGTATTTT. The rearrangement links TRBV24-1 to TRBJ2-3, with D unclear. This CDR3 comprises 13 residues. CDR1 and CDR2 from the germline V gene are KGHDR and SFDVKD. With 1 base removed from V and 7 bases from J, the gap between germline ends came to 8 bases.

The chain combines TRBV7-8 with TRBJ2-1, with 11 bases that match TRBD2. The trim removed 0 bases at V and 8 bases at J, leaving 9 bases unmatched. CDR3 length: 17 residues. The V gene's germline CDR1 is SGHVS and CDR2 FQNEAQ. This chain's CDR3 is CASSLAGGSSGRHEQFF. CDR3 nucleotides: TGTGCCAGCAGCTTAGCCGGTGGGTCTAGCGGGAGGCATGAGCAGTTCTTC.

The J gene is TRBJ2-5, the V gene TRBV5-8; 9 bases match TRBD1. Germline lookup yields CDR1 SGHTS and CDR2 YDEGEE. Germline trimming cut 5 bases from V and 5 bases from J; bases unmatched to any gene: 10. The CDR3 is made up of 15 amino acids. CDR3 sequence: CASRFPGQGGETQYF. The CDR3 DNA follows: TGTGCCAGCAGATTTCCGGGACAGGGAGGGGAGACCCAGTACTTC.

This chain uses TRBV27 with TRBJ1-2; the match to TRBD1 covers 7 bases. The germline gives CDR1 MNHEY, CDR2 SMNVEV (reference sequence). The CDR3 sequence is 15 residues long. The trim removed 7 bases at V and 2 bases at J, leaving 10 bases unmatched. CDR3 in DNA: TGTGCCAGCACAGACTTGGGGGGACAGAACTATGGCTACACCTTC. Translated: CASTDLGGQNYGYTF.

The gene calls are TRBV7-9 and TRBJ2-5; D call uncertain. The germline gives CDR1 SEHNR, CDR2 FQNEAQ (reference sequence). With 4 bases removed from V and 5 bases from J, the gap between germline ends came to 11 bases. This CDR3 has 13 amino acids. In DNA, the CDR3 is TGTGCCAGCAGCTGGACCTCCACCGAGACCCAGTACTTC. It is translated as CASSWTSTETQYF.

The chain combines TRBV27 with TRBJ1-4, with D perhaps matching TRBD1 (5 bases). The CDR3 is 15 amino acids. V lost 5 bases and J lost 2, with 12 bases in between. Germline values: CDR1 MNHEY, CDR2 SMNVEV (reference sequence). CDR3 region: CASSTAGSTNEKLFF. The CDR3 nucleotides are TGTGCCAGCAGTACCGCAGGGTCGACTAATGAAAAACTGTTTTTT.

The chain combines TRBV19 with TRBJ1-2; D uncertain. Germline CDR1 LNHDA, CDR2 SQIVND (reference sequence). The length of the CDR3 is 13 residues. V lost 6 bases, J lost 6 bases, and 14 bases lay in between. CDR3 region: CASRSRDPHGYTF. CDR3 coding DNA: TGTGCCAGTAGATCGCGGGATCCTCATGGCTACACCTTC.

This clone was seen a single time. This chain joins TRBV2 and TRBJ1-1; TRBD1 is a possible D gene (5 bases). The ends were cut back, 0 bases at V and 4 bases at J, with 9 bases in the middle. This CDR3 is 14 amino acids long. The germline CDR1 and CDR2 sequences are SNHLY and FYNNEI. The chain's CDR3 is CASSEAGQGTEAFF. The CDR3 DNA is TGTGCCAGCAGTGAAGCGGGGCAGGGCACTGAAGCTTTCTTT.

V is TRBV5-4 and J is TRBJ1-1; 9 bases are shared with TRBD1. Germline loops: CDR1 SGHNT, CDR2 YYREEE (reference sequence). CDR3 length: 16 amino acids. Trimming at V came to 1 base and at J to 7 bases, leaving 11 bases not matched to a gene. CDR3 sequence reads: CASSLNRGHALLEAFF. As DNA, the CDR3 is TGTGCCAGCAGCTTGAACAGGGGGCATGCGCTACTTGAAGCTTTCTTT. Looking up the rest from reference TRBV5-4 and TRBJ1-1 gives the full variable domain: ETGVTQSPTHLIKTRGQQVTLRCSSQSGHNTVSWYQQALGQGPQFIFQYYREEENGRGNFPPRFSGLQFPNYSSELNVNALELDDSALYLCASSLNRGHALLEAFFGQGTRLTVV.

The chain has TRBV7-8 and TRBJ2-1; weak D call: TRBD1 (5 bases). Deletions cut 2 bases from V and 4 bases from J, with 15 bases between. Germline V gene sequence: CDR1 SGHVS, CDR2 FQNEAQ. This CDR3 region has 16 residues. The CDR3 DNA follows: TGTGCCAGCAGCTTACACTCAGGGATAGTTTACAATGAGCAGTTCTTC. Translating it yields CASSLHSGIVYNEQFF.

The chain joins TRBV5-6 to TRBJ1-5; 8 bases agree with TRBD1. The CDR3 totals 14 residues. The V gene end was trimmed by 3 bases and the J gene end by 7 bases; junction bases not matched to a gene: 6. In germline, CDR1 is SGHDT, CDR2 YYEEEE. The CDR3, as DNA: TGTGCCAGCAGCTCTCAGGGGGCATTGCAGCCCCAGCATTTT. It yields the protein CASSSQGALQPQHF. Full variable domain (outside the CDR3, taken from reference TRBV5-6 and TRBJ1-5): DAGVTQSPTHLIKTRGQQVTLRCSPKSGHDTVSWYQQALGQGPQFIFQYYEEEERQRGNFPDRFSGHQFPNYSSELNVNALLLGDSALYLCASSSQGALQPQHFGDGTRLSIL.

This clone turned up a few times. The chain is built from TRBV28 and TRBJ1-1; 7 nucleotides align to TRBD1. From germline, CDR1 is MDHEN and CDR2 SYDVKM. Trimming removed 10 bases from V and 6 bases from J; junction bases left unmatched: 5. The length of the CDR3 is 11 residues. CDR3: CATRGQPEAFF. In DNA, the CDR3 is TGTGCCACCCGGGGACAGCCTGAAGCTTTCTTT.

The chain is built from TRBV19 and TRBJ2-1; D uncertain. V lost 3 bases, J lost 0 bases, and 9 bases lay in between. Germline values: CDR1 LNHDA, CDR2 SQIVND (reference sequence). The CDR3 extends over 15 amino acids. This CDR3 reads CASSIPGSSYNEQFF. In nucleotides, the CDR3 is TGTGCCAGTAGTATCCCGGGTAGCTCCTACAATGAGCAGTTCTTC.

The chain has TRBV5-1 and TRBJ2-5, with 7 nucleotides matching TRBD2. Germline lookup yields CDR1 SGHRS and CDR2 YFSETQ. The CDR3 contains 16 residues. Trimming at V came to 1 base and at J to 1 base, leaving 7 bases not matched to a gene. The CDR3 reads CASSLSVAGFQETQYF. CDR3 nucleotide sequence: TGCGCCAGCAGCTTGTCGGTAGCGGGCTTCCAAGAGACCCAGTACTTC. The complete variable domain, with remaining parts taken from reference TRBV5-1 and TRBJ2-5, reads KAGVTQTPRYLIKTRGQQVTLSCSPISGHRSVSWYQQTPGQGLQFLFEYFSETQRNKGNFPGRFSGRQFSNSRSEMNVSTLELGDSALYLCASSLSVAGFQETQYFGPGTRLLVL.

V is TRBV18 and J is TRBJ1-4, with unresolved D. The CDR3 contains 12 residues. The V end lost 6 bases, the J end lost 7 bases, and 9 bases lay between the germline ends. Germline loops: CDR1 KGHSH, CDR2 LQKENI. The CDR3 loop is CASSPGGEKLFF. CDR3 DNA: TGTGCCAGCTCCCCAGGAGGTGAAAAACTGTTTTTT. The full variable domain, rest sourced from reference TRBV18 and TRBJ1-4, is NAGVMQNPRHLVRRRGQEARLRCSPMKGHSHVYWYRQLPEEGLKFMVYLQKENIIDESGMPKERFSAEFPKEGPSILRIQQVVRGDSAAYFCASSPGGEKLFFGSGTQLSVL.

The CDR3 DNA sequence: TGTGCCAGCAGCTTCCGGGACAGATGGGGCACTGAAGCTTTCTTT. The encoded protein is CASSFRDRWGTEAFF. This sequence joins TRBV5-6 and TRBJ1-1; 7 bases match TRBD1. Per the germline V gene, CDR1 is SGHDT and CDR2 is YYEEEE. The V and J ends lost 2 bases and 4 bases, in that order; junction bases with no gene match: 8. The CDR3 is made up of 15 amino acids.

This chain joins TRBV6-5 and TRBJ1-2, with TRBD1 matching over 8 bases. The germline gives CDR1 MNHEY, CDR2 SVGAGI. The CDR3 is 13 residues long. J was trimmed by 4 bases and V by 6 bases; bases with no gene match: 4. The CDR3 bases are TGTGCCAGCAGACGAGGACAGGGCTATGGCTACACCTTC. Translating gives CASRRGQGYGYTF.

The V call is TRBV10-2, the J call TRBJ1-5; D unresolved. Germline V CDR1 and CDR2: WSHSY, SAAADI. V dropped 4 bases and J dropped 1 base, with 5 bases sitting between them. The CDR3 contains 13 residues. The chain's CDR3 is CASSAQSNQPQHF. CDR3 nucleotides: TGCGCCAGCAGTGCACAAAGCAATCAGCCCCAGCATTTT.

This clone was counted a few times. V gene TRBV27 combines with J gene TRBJ1-6; D is possibly TRBD1 (5 bases). The CDR3 contains 12 residues. The germline V gene encodes CDR1 MNHEY and CDR2 SMNVEV (reference sequence). With 0 bases removed from V and 14 bases from J, the gap between germline ends came to 8 bases. As DNA, the CDR3 is TGTGCCAGCAGTTTATCACGGGGGTCCCTCCACTTT. Encoded protein: CASSLSRGSLHF.

This chain uses TRBV7-8 with TRBJ2-5; 14 positions match TRBD2. CDR1 is SGHVS, CDR2 FQNEAQ, per germline. The CDR3 totals 21 residues. The junction had 23 bases not matched to a gene; V was cut back by 8 bases and J by 3 bases. CDR3 sequence: CASGWPVSTSGGAILKETQYF. The CDR3 coding sequence is TGTGCCAGCGGATGGCCCGTTTCGACTAGCGGGGGGGCAATATTAAAAGAGACCCAGTACTTC.

The chain recombines TRBV29-1 with TRBJ1-2; D unclear. With 5 bases removed from V and 1 base from J, the gap between germline ends came to 11 bases. The germline CDR1 and CDR2 sequences are SQVTM and ANQGSEA. This CDR3 comprises 13 residues. The CDR3 region has the DNA TGCAGCGTTTTAAAGGAGCGTAACTATGGCTACACCTTC. The encoded protein is CSVLKERNYGYTF.

This chain uses TRBV2 with TRBJ1-2; 9 bases are shared with TRBD1. This CDR3 spans 14 amino acids. CDR1 and CDR2 (germline): SNHLY, FYNNEI. V shed 6 bases, J shed 4 bases, and the junction held 6 bases outside the gene matches. The CDR3, as DNA: TGTGCCAGCAGGGGACAGGGAGGAGGCTATGGCTACACCTTC. It translates to CASRGQGGGYGYTF.

The V call is TRBV27, the J call TRBJ2-1, with 7 nucleotides matching TRBD2. V was clipped by 6 bases and J by 4 bases; unmatched bases: 9. Germline-derived CDR1 and CDR2 are MNHEY and SMNVEV (reference sequence). The CDR3 spans 15 residues. CDR3 residues: CASSQGEGPYNEQFF. CDR3 bases: TGTGCCAGCAGCCAAGGGGAGGGCCCGTACAATGAGCAGTTCTTC.

The gene calls are TRBV11-2 and TRBJ2-1, with 10 positions matching TRBD2. In germline, CDR1 is SGHAT, CDR2 FQNNGV. With V trimmed by 5 bases and J by 5 bases, 6 bases remained unmatched. The CDR3 runs 15 residues. CDR3 region: CASSETSGVNNEQFF. The CDR3, as DNA: TGTGCCAGCAGCGAAACTAGCGGGGTAAACAATGAGCAGTTCTTC.

This clone has more than one count but fewer than ten. The chain links TRBV7-2 to TRBJ2-6; D ambiguous. The V gene's germline CDR1 is SGHTA and CDR2 FQGNSA. V lost 5 bases and J lost 1, with 6 bases in between. This CDR3 contains 14 residues. As DNA, the CDR3 is TGTGCCAGCAGCGCTCGTTCTGGGGCCAACGTCCTGACTTTC. This gives the protein CASSARSGANVLTF.

The genes are TRBV7-8 and TRBJ1-1; D may be TRBD1 (5 bases). This CDR3 spans 13 amino acids. CDR1 and CDR2 (germline): SGHVS, FQNEAQ. Deletions cut 3 bases from V and 6 bases from J, with 11 bases between. In DNA form, the CDR3 reads TGTGCCAGCAGCTTCGCAGGGTATCCTGAAGCTTTCTTT. This sequence encodes CASSFAGYPEAFF.

This clone was seen once. J is TRBJ2-5 and V is TRBV7-9; no clear D gene. The germline gives CDR1 SEHNR, CDR2 FQNEAQ (reference sequence). V was trimmed by 5 bases and J by 10 bases, leaving 11 bases between them. This CDR3 region has 11 residues. In DNA form, the CDR3 reads TGTGCCAGCAGCCCCCTCGAGGACCAGTACTTC. Translating it yields CASSPLEDQYF.

The chain uses TRBV4-2 and TRBJ1-2, with D possibly matching TRBD1 (5 bases). The CDR3 is made up of 13 amino acids. CDR1 LGHNA and CDR2 YNFKEQ come from the germline V gene. Trimming took off 3 bases at V and 8 bases at J, with 13 bases between the two ends. CDR3 in DNA: TGTGCCAGCAGCCAGGGACCAGGGACGGGCTACACCTTC. Residues: CASSQGPGTGYTF.

The J gene is TRBJ2-7, the V gene TRBV9, with 7 positions matching TRBD2. J gave up 4 bases and V 3 bases, and 7 bases lay outside the gene matches. This CDR3 is built from 14 residues. CDR1 and CDR2 (germline): SGDLS, YYNGEE. CDR3 region: CASSEAGKGYEQYF. The CDR3 bases are TGTGCCAGCAGCGAAGCGGGAAAGGGGTACGAGCAGTACTTC. The full variable domain, in which reference TRBV9 and TRBJ2-7 provide the parts outside the CDR3, is DSGVTQTPKHLITATGQRVTLRCSPRSGDLSVYWYQQSLDQGLQFLIQYYNGEERAKGNILERFSAQQFPDLHSELNLSSLELGDSALYFCASSEAGKGYEQYFGPGTRLTVT.

The chain recombines TRBV30 with TRBJ2-3; D call uncertain. Per the germline V gene, CDR1 is GTSNPN and CDR2 is SVGIG (reference sequence). The V end lost 6 bases, the J end lost 0 bases, and 7 bases lay between the germline ends. The CDR3 spans 12 residues. This CDR3 is CACPGSTDTQYF. The CDR3 DNA reads TGTGCCTGCCCTGGGAGCACAGATACGCAGTATTTT.